In this sample, the clone carrying this T cell receptor beta chain turned up many times. The sample comes from a study of Graves' ophthalmopathy and Graves' hyperthyroidism. TCR beta CDR3 amplification used RNA transcripts. Following a first-round RT-PCR that used HTBI primers, a second-round multiplex PCR was carried out. TCRdb re-analysed the multiplex PCR reads in MiXCR, keeping a single row per CDR3 protein. The sample holds 300,000 to 450,000 distinct CDR3 sequences, about a sixth seen once. Hyperthyroidism counted as stable given no ophthalmopathy within 18 months of follow-up. The V and J ends lost 1 base and 7 bases respectively, with 11 bases between them. CDR3 size: 13 residues.

This clonotype originated in an adult woman with stable Graves' hyperthyroidism. The sample taken for sequencing was peripheral blood. This chain links TRBV12-3 or TRBV12-4 with TRBJ2-7, with a tentative D call TRBD2 (5 bases). As DNA, the CDR3 is TGTGCCAGCAGTTTAGATCTTCGCGGGGAGCAGTACTTC. Translated: CASSLDLRGEQYF.